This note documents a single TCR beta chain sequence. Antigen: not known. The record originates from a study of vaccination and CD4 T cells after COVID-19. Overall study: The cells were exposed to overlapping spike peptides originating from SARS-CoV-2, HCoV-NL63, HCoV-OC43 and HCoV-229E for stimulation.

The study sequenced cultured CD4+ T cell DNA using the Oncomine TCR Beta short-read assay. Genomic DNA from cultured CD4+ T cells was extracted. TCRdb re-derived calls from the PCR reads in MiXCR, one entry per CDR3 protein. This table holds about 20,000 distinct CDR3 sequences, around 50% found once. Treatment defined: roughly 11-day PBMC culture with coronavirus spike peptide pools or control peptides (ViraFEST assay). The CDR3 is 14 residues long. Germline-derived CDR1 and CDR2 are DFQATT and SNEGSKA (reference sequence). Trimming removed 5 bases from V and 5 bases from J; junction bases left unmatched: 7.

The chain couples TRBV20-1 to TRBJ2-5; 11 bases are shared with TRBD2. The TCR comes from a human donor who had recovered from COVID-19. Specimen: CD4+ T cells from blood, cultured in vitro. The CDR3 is CSAGRLAGRETQYF. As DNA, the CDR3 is TGCAGTGCTGGAAGACTAGCGGGGAGGGAGACCCAGTACTTC.